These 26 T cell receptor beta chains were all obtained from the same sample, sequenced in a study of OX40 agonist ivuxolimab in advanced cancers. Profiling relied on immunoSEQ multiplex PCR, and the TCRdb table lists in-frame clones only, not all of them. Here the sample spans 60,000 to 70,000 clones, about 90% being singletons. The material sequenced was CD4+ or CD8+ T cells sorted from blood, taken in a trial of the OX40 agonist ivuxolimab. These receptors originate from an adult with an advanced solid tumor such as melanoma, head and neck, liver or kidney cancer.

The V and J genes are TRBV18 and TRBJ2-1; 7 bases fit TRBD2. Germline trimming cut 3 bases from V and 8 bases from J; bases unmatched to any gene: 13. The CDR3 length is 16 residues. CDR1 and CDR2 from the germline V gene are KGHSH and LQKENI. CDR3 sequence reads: CASSPVGTLGGDEQFF. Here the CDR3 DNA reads TGTGCCAGCTCACCCGTGGGGACTCTGGGGGGGGATGAGCAGTTCTTC.

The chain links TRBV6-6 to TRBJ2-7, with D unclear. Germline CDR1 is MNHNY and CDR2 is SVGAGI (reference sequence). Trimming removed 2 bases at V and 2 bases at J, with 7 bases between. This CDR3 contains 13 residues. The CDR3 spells CASSYERTYEQYF. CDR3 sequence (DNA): TGTGCCAGCAGTTACGAGCGAACCTACGAGCAGTACTTC.

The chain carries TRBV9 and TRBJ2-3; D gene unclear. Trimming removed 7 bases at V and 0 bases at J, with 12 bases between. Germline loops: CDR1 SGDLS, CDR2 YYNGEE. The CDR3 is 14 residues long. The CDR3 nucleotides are TGTGCCAGCGGTCTCTACCCTAGCACAGATACGCAGTATTTT. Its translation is CASGLYPSTDTQYF.

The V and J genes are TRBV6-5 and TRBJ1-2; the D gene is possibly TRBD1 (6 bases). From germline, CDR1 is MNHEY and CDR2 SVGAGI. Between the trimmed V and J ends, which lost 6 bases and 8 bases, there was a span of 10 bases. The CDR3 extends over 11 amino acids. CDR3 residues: CASSPDRGYTF. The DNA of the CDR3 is TGTGCCAGCAGCCCCGACAGGGGCTACACCTTC.

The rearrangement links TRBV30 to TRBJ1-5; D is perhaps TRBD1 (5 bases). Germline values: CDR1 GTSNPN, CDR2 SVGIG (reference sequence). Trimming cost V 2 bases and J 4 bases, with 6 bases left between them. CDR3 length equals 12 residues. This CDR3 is CAWSYRNQPQHF. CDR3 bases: TGTGCCTGGAGTTACAGGAATCAGCCCCAGCATTTT. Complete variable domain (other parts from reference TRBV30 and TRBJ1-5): SQTIHQWPATLVQPVGSPLSLECTVEGTSNPNLYWYRQAAGRGLQLLFYSVGIGQISSEVPQNLSASRPQDRQFILSSKKLLLSDSGFYLCAWSYRNQPQHFGDGTRLSIL.

CDR3 loop: CASSQDWDKSYEQYF. DNA of the CDR3: TGCGCCAGCAGCCAAGACTGGGACAAATCCTACGAGCAGTACTTC. This sequence joins TRBV4-3 and TRBJ2-7; the D gene is possibly TRBD1 (6 bases). The CDR3 loop spans 15 amino acids. CDR1 and CDR2 from the germline V gene are LGHNA and YSLEER. The germline V and J ends were trimmed by 0 bases and 1 base, with 10 bases remaining between them.

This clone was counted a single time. For the CDR3, the DNA is TGCAGCGTGGGACAGGGCCCCGGCGAGCCCCAGCATTTT. Translation gives CSVGQGPGEPQHF. This rearrangement joins TRBV29-1 to TRBJ1-5; 9 bases are a match to TRBD1. The ends lost 6 bases at V and 8 bases at J; junction bases unmatched: 8. Germline assignment: CDR1 SQVTM and CDR2 ANQGSEA. CDR3 size: 13 residues.

The CDR3 sequence is CASSLFYKNTEAFF. CDR3 DNA sequence: TGTGCCAGCAGTTTATTTTACAAAAACACTGAAGCTTTCTTT. The rearrangement uses TRBV28 and TRBJ1-1; D remains unclear. Trimming left V 1 base short and J 2 bases short, with 8 bases between. From germline, CDR1 is MDHEN and CDR2 SYDVKM. The CDR3 covers 14 residues.

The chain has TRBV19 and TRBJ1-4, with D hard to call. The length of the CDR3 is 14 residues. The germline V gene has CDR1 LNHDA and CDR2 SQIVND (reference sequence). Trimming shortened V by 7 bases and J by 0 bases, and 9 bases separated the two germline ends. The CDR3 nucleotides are TGTGCCAGTACATCCGGGGCAACTAATGAAAAACTGTTTTTT. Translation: CASTSGATNEKLFF.

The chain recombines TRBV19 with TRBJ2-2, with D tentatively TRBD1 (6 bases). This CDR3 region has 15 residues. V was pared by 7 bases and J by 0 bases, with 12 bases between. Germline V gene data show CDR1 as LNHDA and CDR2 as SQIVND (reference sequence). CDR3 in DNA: TGTGCCAGTATCCCGGGACATGCGAACACCGGGGAGCTGTTTTTT. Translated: CASIPGHANTGELFF.

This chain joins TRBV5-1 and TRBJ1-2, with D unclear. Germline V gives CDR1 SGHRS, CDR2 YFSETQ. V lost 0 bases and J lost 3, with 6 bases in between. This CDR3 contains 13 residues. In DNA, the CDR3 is TGCGCCAGCAGCTTGGGCCTTCACTATGGCTACACCTTC. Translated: CASSLGLHYGYTF.

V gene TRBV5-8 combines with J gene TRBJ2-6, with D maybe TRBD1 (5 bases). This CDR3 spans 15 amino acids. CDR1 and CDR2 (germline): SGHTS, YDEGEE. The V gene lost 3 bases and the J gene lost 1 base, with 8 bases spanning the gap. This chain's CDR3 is CASSYAGSGANVLTF. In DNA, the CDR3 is TGTGCCAGCAGCTATGCAGGGTCTGGGGCCAACGTCCTGACTTTC. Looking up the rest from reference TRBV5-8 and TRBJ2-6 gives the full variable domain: EAGVTQSPTHLIKTRGQQATLRCSPISGHTSVYWYQQALGLGLQFLLWYDEGEERNRGNFPPRFSGRQFPNYSSELNVNALELEDSALYLCASSYAGSGANVLTFGAGSRLTVL.

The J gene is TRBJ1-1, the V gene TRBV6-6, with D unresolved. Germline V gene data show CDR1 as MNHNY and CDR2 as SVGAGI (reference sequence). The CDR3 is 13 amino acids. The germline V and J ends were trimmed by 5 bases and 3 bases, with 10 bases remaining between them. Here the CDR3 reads CASSTRRDTEAFF. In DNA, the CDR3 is TGTGCCAGCAGTACACGGAGGGACACTGAAGCTTTCTTT.

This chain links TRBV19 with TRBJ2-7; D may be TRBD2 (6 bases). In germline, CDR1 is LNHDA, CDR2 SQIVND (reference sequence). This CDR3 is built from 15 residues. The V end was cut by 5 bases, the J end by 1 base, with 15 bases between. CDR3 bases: TGTGCCAGTAGTCGTGATTACGGGAGTTCCTACGAGCAGTACTTC. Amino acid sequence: CASSRDYGSSYEQYF. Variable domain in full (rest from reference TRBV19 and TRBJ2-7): DGGITQSPKYLFRKEGQNVTLSCEQNLNHDAMYWYRQDPGQGLRLIYYSQIVNDFQKGDIAEGYSVSREKKESFPLTVTSAQKNPTAFYLCASSRDYGSSYEQYFGPGTRLTVT.

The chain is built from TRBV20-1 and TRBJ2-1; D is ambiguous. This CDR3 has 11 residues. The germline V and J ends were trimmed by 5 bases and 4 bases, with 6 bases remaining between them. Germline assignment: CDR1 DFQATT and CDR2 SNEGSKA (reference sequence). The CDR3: CSAHEYNEQFF. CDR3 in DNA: TGCAGTGCTCACGAATACAATGAGCAGTTCTTC.

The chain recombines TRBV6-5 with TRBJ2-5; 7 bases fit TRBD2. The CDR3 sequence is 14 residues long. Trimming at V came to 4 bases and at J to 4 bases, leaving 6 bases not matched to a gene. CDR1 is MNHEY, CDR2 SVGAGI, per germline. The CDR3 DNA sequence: TGTGCCAGCAGTTCCGGACTAGAGGGAGAGACCCAGTACTTC. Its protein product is CASSSGLEGETQYF.

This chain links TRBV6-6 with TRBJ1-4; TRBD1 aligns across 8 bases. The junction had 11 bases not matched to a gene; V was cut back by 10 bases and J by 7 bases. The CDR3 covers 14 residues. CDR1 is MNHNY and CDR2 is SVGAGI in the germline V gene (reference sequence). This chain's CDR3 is CATCQGALSEKLFF. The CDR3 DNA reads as TGTGCCACCTGTCAGGGGGCGCTGAGTGAAAAACTGTTTTTT.

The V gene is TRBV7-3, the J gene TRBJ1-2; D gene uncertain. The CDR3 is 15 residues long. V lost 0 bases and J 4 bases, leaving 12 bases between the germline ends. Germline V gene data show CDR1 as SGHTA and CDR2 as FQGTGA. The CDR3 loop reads CASSLTPGGGYGYTF. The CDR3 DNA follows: TGTGCCAGCAGCTTAACGCCGGGAGGCGGCTATGGCTACACCTTC.

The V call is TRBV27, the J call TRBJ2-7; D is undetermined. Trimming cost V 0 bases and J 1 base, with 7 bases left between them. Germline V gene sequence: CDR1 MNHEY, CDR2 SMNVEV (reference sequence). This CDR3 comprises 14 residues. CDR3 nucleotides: TGTGCCAGCAGTTTATCCCCAGGTTCCTACGAGCAGTACTTC. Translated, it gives CASSLSPGSYEQYF.

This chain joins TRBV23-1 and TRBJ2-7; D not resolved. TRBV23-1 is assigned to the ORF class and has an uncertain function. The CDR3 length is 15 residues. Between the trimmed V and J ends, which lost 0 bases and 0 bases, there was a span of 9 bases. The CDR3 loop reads CASSQSQTSSYEQYF. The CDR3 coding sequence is TGCGCCAGCAGTCAATCGCAGACGAGCTCCTACGAGCAGTACTTC.

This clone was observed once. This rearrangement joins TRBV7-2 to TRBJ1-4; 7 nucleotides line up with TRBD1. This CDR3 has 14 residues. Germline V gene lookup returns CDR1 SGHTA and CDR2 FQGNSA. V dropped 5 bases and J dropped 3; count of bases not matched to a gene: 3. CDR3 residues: CASSPGTANEKLFF. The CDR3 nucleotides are TGTGCCAGCAGCCCCGGGACAGCTAATGAAAAACTGTTTTTT.

DNA of the CDR3: TGTGCCTGGAGTCGACAGGGCCCGTATCAGCCCCAGCATTTT. This sequence encodes CAWSRQGPYQPQHF. The gene calls are TRBV30 and TRBJ1-5; 7 bases align to TRBD1. The V gene's germline CDR1 is GTSNPN and CDR2 SVGIG (reference sequence). The junction had 6 bases not matched to a gene; V was cut back by 2 bases and J by 5 bases. The CDR3 consists of 14 residues.

CDR3 amino acids: CATSTGEAGGYTF. CDR3 DNA: TGTGCCACCAGCACCGGCGAGGCGGGGGGCTACACCTTC. This rearrangement joins TRBV15 to TRBJ1-2; no clear D. Germline V gives CDR1 LNHNV, CDR2 YYDKDF (reference sequence). There are 13 residues in the CDR3. V was cut by 4 bases and J by 8 bases, with 14 bases left in between.

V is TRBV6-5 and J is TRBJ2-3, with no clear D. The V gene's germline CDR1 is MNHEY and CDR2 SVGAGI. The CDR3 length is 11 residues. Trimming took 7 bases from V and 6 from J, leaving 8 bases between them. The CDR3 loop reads CASTRSDTQYF. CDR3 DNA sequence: TGTGCCAGCACTCGGTCGGATACGCAGTATTTT.

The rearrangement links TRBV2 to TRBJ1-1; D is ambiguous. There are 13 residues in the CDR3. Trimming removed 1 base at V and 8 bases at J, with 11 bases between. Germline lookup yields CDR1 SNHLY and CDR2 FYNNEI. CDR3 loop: CASSEGRWREAFF. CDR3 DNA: TGTGCCAGCAGTGAAGGTCGGTGGAGGGAAGCTTTCTTT.

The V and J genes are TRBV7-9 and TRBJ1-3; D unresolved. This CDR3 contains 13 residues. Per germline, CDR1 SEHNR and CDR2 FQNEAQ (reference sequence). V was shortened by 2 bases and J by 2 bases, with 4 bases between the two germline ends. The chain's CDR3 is CASSLRAGNTIYF. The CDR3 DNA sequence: TGTGCCAGCAGCTTACGGGCTGGAAACACCATATATTTT.